This T cell receptor beta chain was identified in a study of shared clonotypes between healthy human individuals. About the study: Donors, aged 18 to 49, were a couple of women and a few men.

This CDR3 contains 14 residues. The V segment lost 3 bases and the J segment 8 bases; nucleotides outside the gene matches: 3. Germline lookup yields CDR1 SGHTA and CDR2 FQGNSA. Profiled with immunoSEQ multiplex PCR; TCRdb holds only in-frame clones, not every one. In the table there are millions of clones, 85% to 95% of which are singletons. In the case of this clone: No antigen is known for it.

Study-level points and caveats: Sorted-subset sequencing, rarefaction showed, was incomplete despite large depth.

Donors had no recently reported acute infections or vaccinations and were HIV-negative. V and J are TRBV7-2 and TRBJ2-3; 12 nucleotides match TRBD1. This sequence originates from a man aged 18 to 35 in good health. The sample comprised naive CD4+ T cells sorted from blood. Subset of the sample: CD45RA+ positively selected. CDR3 region: CASSFVGQGATQYF. As DNA, the CDR3 is TGTGCCAGCAGCTTTGTGGGACAGGGGGCTACGCAGTATTTT.